A single sample is the source of the 21 T cell receptor beta chains below, sequenced in a study of blood T cell repertoires in COVID-19. Produced via immunoSEQ multiplex PCR; TCRdb's table is partial and in-frame only. This sample has about 150,000 clones, with 78% found just once. The sequenced material came from peripheral blood. The receptors were gathered from an elderly woman with acute or convalescent COVID-19.

The chain has TRBV20-1 and TRBJ2-1; no reliable D call. From germline, CDR1 is DFQATT and CDR2 SNEGSKA (reference sequence). Trimming removed 3 bases at V and 4 bases at J, with 7 bases between. This CDR3 is 12 amino acids long. CDR3 sequence reads: CSASNIYNEQFF. The CDR3 region has the DNA TGCAGTGCTAGTAATATTTACAATGAGCAGTTCTTC.

This clone occurred a few times. The V call is TRBV5-1, the J call TRBJ1-2, with 9 bases aligning to TRBD1. Germline V CDR1 and CDR2: SGHRS, YFSETQ. The CDR3 consists of 17 residues. Trimming took 3 bases from V and 6 from J; bases not matched to a gene: 15. DNA of the CDR3: TGCGCCAGCAGCTCGACGACTCAACGGACAGGGGAGGATGGCTACACCTTC. Translation: CASSSTTQRTGEDGYTF. Looking up the rest from reference TRBV5-1 and TRBJ1-2 gives the full variable domain: KAGVTQTPRYLIKTRGQQVTLSCSPISGHRSVSWYQQTPGQGLQFLFEYFSETQRNKGNFPGRFSGRQFSNSRSEMNVSTLELGDSALYLCASSSTTQRTGEDGYTFGSGTRLTVV.

The chain has TRBV5-1 and TRBJ1-1; TRBD1 might be the D (6 bases). This CDR3 has 14 residues. The V end was cut by 4 bases, the J end by 1 base, with 11 bases between. Looked up from germline, CDR1 is SGHRS and CDR2 is YFSETQ. The CDR3 protein is CASSTGTQNTEAFF. The CDR3 nucleotides read TGCGCCAGCAGCACAGGGACACAGAACACTGAAGCTTTCTTT.

The V call is TRBV7-2, the J call TRBJ2-1; TRBD2 agrees at 10 bases. Germline loops: CDR1 SGHTA, CDR2 FQGNSA. This CDR3 spans 14 amino acids. The trim removed 5 bases at V and 9 bases at J, leaving 7 bases unmatched. This CDR3 is CASSPTRLAGEQFF. The CDR3 DNA reads TGTGCCAGCAGCCCAACAAGACTAGCGGGTGAGCAGTTCTTC. Variable domain in full (rest from reference TRBV7-2 and TRBJ2-1): GAGVSQSPSNKVTEKGKDVELRCDPISGHTALYWYRQSLGQGLEFLIYFQGNSAPDKSGLPSDRFSAERTGGSVSTLTIQRTQQEDSAVYLCASSPTRLAGEQFFGPGTRLTVL.

This clone was seen a single time. The V and J genes are TRBV3-1 (or the pseudogene TRBV3-2) and TRBJ1-6; perhaps TRBD1 as D (6 bases). The CDR3 runs 16 residues. The germline V gene has CDR1 LGHDT and CDR2 YNNKEL (reference sequence). The germline V and J ends were trimmed by 6 bases and 9 bases, with 21 bases remaining between them. The CDR3 sequence is CASRPQGQANGSPLHF. CDR3 sequence (DNA): TGTGCCAGCAGACCACAGGGTCAGGCCAATGGTTCACCCCTCCACTTT.

The chain is built from TRBV5-4 and TRBJ1-3, with 8 bases lining up with TRBD1. V dropped 3 bases and J dropped 4; count of bases not matched to a gene: 9. The germline gives CDR1 SGHNT, CDR2 YYREEE (reference sequence). CDR3 size: 16 residues. CDR3 residues: CASSSDRATEGNTIYF. The CDR3 DNA reads TGTGCCAGCAGCTCGGACAGGGCGACGGAAGGAAACACCATATATTTT.

The rearrangement links TRBV4-1 to TRBJ2-6, with 13 bases matching TRBD2. The ends lost 3 bases at V and 0 bases at J; junction bases unmatched: 8. The CDR3 contains 20 residues. CDR1 MGHRA and CDR2 YSYEKL come from the germline V gene. CDR3 amino acids: CASSHRLAGGRGSGANVLTF. As DNA, the CDR3 is TGCGCCAGCAGCCATCGACTAGCGGGAGGCCGTGGCTCTGGGGCCAACGTCCTGACTTTC.

This chain joins TRBV28 and TRBJ1-5, with D possibly matching TRBD1 (5 bases). The V end was cut by 5 bases, the J end by 5 bases, with 16 bases between. The CDR3 runs 15 residues. The germline gives CDR1 MDHEN, CDR2 SYDVKM. This CDR3 reads CASSNGGDPHQPQHF. DNA of the CDR3: TGTGCCAGCAGTAATGGGGGGGATCCCCATCAGCCCCAGCATTTT.

The genes are TRBV29-1 and TRBJ2-7; D might be TRBD1 (6 bases). Trimming shortened V by 5 bases and J by 4 bases, and 18 bases separated the two germline ends. The length of the CDR3 is 14 residues. Germline-derived CDR1 and CDR2 are SQVTM and ANQGSEA. In DNA form, the CDR3 reads TGCAGCGTTACCAGGACAGCCAAGCCGTACGAGCAGTACTTC. Amino acid sequence: CSVTRTAKPYEQYF.

The chain has TRBV24-1 and TRBJ1-2; TRBD1 agrees at 8 bases. This CDR3 contains 15 residues. Losses at the gene ends were 2 bases for V and 7 bases for J; bases not matched to a gene: 8. Germline loops: CDR1 KGHDR, CDR2 SFDVKD. The CDR3: CATSDSRRTGFGYTF. As DNA, the CDR3 is TGTGCCACCAGTGATTCTCGCCGGACAGGGTTTGGCTACACCTTC.

This CDR3 reads CASRPFLENSPLHF. CDR3 DNA: TGCGCCAGCCGGCCCTTCCTGGAGAATTCACCCCTCCACTTT. V gene TRBV5-1 combines with J gene TRBJ1-6; D unclear. The length of the CDR3 is 14 residues. Germline V gives CDR1 SGHRS, CDR2 YFSETQ. Deletions cut 7 bases from V and 7 bases from J, with 15 bases between.

This chain links TRBV2 with TRBJ1-1, with 8 bases aligning to TRBD1. J lost 6 bases, V lost 4 bases, and 7 bases had no gene match. Per germline, CDR1 SNHLY and CDR2 FYNNEI. This CDR3 comprises 14 residues. The CDR3 reads CASSGVRGLAEAFF. The CDR3 bases are TGTGCCAGCAGTGGTGTCAGGGGGCTGGCTGAAGCTTTCTTT.

V gene TRBV30 combines with J gene TRBJ1-5, with a possible D match to TRBD1 (5 bases). CDR3 length: 14 amino acids. CDR1 and CDR2 from the germline V gene are GTSNPN and SVGIG (reference sequence). Between the trimmed V and J ends, which lost 5 bases and 3 bases, there was a span of 14 bases. CDR3 DNA: TGTGCCTGGCAAGGGGCAAATGACAATCAGCCCCAGCATTTT. Its protein is CAWQGANDNQPQHF.

The gene calls are TRBV28 and TRBJ1-4, with a weak D call TRBD1 (6 bases). Trimming left V 4 bases short and J 1 base short, with 13 bases between. There are 16 residues in the CDR3. Germline values: CDR1 MDHEN, CDR2 SYDVKM. The CDR3 reads CASSSRGGGTNEKLFF. The DNA of the CDR3 is TGTGCCAGCAGTTCCAGGGGCGGAGGAACTAATGAAAAACTGTTTTTT.

The rearrangement links TRBV10-1 to TRBJ1-1; 7 bases line up with TRBD1. Losses at the gene ends were 4 bases for V and 9 bases for J; bases not matched to a gene: 8. Germline loops: CDR1 WNHNN, CDR2 SYGVQD (reference sequence). This CDR3 region has 13 residues. The CDR3 DNA reads TGCGCCAGCAGTGGAAACAGACAGGGAAAAGCTTTCTTT. Translation gives CASSGNRQGKAFF.

The chain has TRBV30 and TRBJ1-4; 8 bases match TRBD1. V was pared by 3 bases and J by 3 bases, with 3 bases of the junction left unmatched. Looked up from germline, CDR1 is GTSNPN and CDR2 is SVGIG (reference sequence). The length of the CDR3 is 14 residues. CDR3 sequence (DNA): TGTGCCTGGAGGCGACAGGGGTCTAATGAAAAACTGTTTTTT. This encodes CAWRRQGSNEKLFF.

This clone was picked up many times. The chain couples TRBV7-9 to TRBJ1-1; tentatively, D is TRBD1 (5 bases). The CDR3 spans 11 residues. Germline-derived CDR1 and CDR2 are SEHNR and FQNEAQ (reference sequence). Trimming took 4 bases from V and 7 from J, leaving 7 bases between them. DNA for the CDR3: TGTGCCAGCAGCTCCAGGGTTGAAGCTTTCTTT. It specifies CASSSRVEAFF.

The rearrangement joins TRBV7-9 to TRBJ2-1, with a tentative D call TRBD2 (6 bases). Trimming shortened V by 1 base and J by 6 bases, and 19 bases separated the two germline ends. In germline, CDR1 is SEHNR, CDR2 FQNEAQ (reference sequence). This CDR3 is 17 amino acids long. The DNA for the CDR3 is TGTGCCAGCAGCTTAGACTCTCTAGCGTCGTTTAGCAATGAGCAGTTCTTC. It specifies CASSLDSLASFSNEQFF.

V and J are TRBV4-1 and TRBJ2-1, with D maybe TRBD2 (5 bases). The germline V and J ends were trimmed by 0 bases and 12 bases, with 15 bases remaining between them. CDR3 length: 14 amino acids. Germline-derived CDR1 and CDR2 are MGHRA and YSYEKL. The CDR3 sequence: CASSQDSGYRRQFF. In DNA, the CDR3 is TGCGCCAGCAGCCAAGACAGCGGCTACCGAAGGCAGTTCTTC.

This clone came up once. The rearrangement links TRBV2 to TRBJ2-7; D is uncertain. Looked up from germline, CDR1 is SNHLY and CDR2 is FYNNEI. The CDR3 is made up of 12 amino acids. V dropped 7 bases and J dropped 0 bases, with 7 bases sitting between them. The chain's CDR3 is CASTYSSYEQYF. DNA of the CDR3: TGTGCCAGCACGTACAGCTCCTACGAGCAGTACTTC.

V usage is TRBV19 and J usage is TRBJ1-2, with TRBD1 identical over 7 bases. The CDR3 has 14 residues. With 5 bases clipped from V and 4 bases from J, the junction kept 7 bases outside the gene matches. The V gene's germline CDR1 is LNHDA and CDR2 SQIVND (reference sequence). CDR3 in DNA: TGTGCCAGTAGTCCACTCAGGGGGACCTATGGCTACACCTTC. Translating gives CASSPLRGTYGYTF.